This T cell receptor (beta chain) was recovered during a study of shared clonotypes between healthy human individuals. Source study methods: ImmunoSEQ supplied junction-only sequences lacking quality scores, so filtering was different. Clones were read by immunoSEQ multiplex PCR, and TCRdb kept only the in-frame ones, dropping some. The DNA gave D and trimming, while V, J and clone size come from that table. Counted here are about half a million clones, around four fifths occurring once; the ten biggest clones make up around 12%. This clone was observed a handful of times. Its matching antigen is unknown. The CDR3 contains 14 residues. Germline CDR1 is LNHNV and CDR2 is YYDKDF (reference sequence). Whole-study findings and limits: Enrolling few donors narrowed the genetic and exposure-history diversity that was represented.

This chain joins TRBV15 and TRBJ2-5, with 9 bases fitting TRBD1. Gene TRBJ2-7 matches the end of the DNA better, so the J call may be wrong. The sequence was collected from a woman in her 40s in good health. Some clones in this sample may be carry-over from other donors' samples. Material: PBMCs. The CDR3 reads CATSSGTGTYEQYF. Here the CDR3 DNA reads TGTGCCACCAGCAGCGGGACAGGGACCTACGAGCAGTACTTC.